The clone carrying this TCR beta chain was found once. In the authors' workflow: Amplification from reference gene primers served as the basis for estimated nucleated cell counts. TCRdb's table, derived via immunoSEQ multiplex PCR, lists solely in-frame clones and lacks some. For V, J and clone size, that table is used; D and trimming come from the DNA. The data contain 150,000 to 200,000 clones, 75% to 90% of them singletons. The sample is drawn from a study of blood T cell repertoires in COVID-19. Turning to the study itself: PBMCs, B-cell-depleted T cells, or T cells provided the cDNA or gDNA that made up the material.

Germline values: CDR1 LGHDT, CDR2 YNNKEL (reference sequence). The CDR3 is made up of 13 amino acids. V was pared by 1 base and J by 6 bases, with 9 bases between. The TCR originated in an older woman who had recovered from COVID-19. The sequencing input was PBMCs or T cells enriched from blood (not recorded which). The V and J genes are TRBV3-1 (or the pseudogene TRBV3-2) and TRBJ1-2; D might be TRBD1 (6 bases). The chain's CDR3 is CASSQAGVHGYTF. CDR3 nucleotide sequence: TGTGCCAGCAGCCAAGCAGGGGTTCATGGCTACACCTTC.